A single T cell receptor (beta chain) is shown here with its context. Each CDR3 protein is one row after TCRdb ran MiXCR on the 5' RACE reads. The sample carries roughly 570,000 distinct CDR3 sequences, more than 9% recorded once. The source of the sample is a study of identical twins. This sample also appeared in a second study, on yellow fever vaccine responses in identical twins.

Sequenced input: PBMCs. This clonotype originated in a woman under 30 in good health.

In DNA, the CDR3 is TGTGCCAGCAGCCAACGCCTACTCTCAGGAGAAGAAGCTTTCTTT. This encodes CASSQRLLSGEEAFF. V usage is TRBV14 and J usage is TRBJ1-1; D is undetermined. Trimming pared 2 bases from V and 8 bases from J, leaving 18 bases between. The CDR3 consists of 15 residues. Germline CDR1 reads SGHDN; CDR2 reads FVKESK.